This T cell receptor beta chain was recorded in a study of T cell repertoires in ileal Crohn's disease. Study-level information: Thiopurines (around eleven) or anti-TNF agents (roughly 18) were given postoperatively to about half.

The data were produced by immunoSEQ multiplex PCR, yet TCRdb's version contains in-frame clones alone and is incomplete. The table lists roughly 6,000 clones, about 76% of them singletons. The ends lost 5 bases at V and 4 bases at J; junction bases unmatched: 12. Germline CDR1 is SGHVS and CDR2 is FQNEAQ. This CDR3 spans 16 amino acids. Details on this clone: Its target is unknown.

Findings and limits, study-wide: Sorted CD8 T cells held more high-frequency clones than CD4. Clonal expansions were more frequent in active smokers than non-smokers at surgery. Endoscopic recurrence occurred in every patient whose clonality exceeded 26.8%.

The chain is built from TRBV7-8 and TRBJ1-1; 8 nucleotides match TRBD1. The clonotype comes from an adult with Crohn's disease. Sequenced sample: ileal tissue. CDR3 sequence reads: CASSLDSQGASTEAFF. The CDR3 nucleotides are TGTGCCAGCAGCCTAGACTCGCAGGGGGCGTCCACTGAAGCTTTCTTT.